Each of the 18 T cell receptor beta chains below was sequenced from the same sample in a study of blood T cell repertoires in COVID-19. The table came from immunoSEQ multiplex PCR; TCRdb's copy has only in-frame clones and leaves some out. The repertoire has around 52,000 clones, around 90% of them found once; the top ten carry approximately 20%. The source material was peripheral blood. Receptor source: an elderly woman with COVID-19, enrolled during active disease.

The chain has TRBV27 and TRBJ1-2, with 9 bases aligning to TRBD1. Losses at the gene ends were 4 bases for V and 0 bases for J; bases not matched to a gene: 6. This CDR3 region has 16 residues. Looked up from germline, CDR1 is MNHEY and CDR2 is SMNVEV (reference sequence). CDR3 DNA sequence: TGTGCCAGCAGTTATACCGGGACAGGGACTAACTATGGCTACACCTTC. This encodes CASSYTGTGTNYGYTF.

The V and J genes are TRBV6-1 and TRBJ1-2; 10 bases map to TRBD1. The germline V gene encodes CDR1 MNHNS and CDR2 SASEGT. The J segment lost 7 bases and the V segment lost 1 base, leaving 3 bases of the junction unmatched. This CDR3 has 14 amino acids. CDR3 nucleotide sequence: TGTGCCAGCAGTGAAGTTGGGACAGGGGTTGGCTACACCTTC. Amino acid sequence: CASSEVGTGVGYTF.

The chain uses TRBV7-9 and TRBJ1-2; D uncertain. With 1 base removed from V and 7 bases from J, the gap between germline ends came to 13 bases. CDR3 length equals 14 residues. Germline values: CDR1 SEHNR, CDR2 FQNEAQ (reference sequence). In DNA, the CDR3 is TGTGCCAGCAGCTTAGAACCCGCCGAGGCTGGCTACACCTTC. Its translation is CASSLEPAEAGYTF.

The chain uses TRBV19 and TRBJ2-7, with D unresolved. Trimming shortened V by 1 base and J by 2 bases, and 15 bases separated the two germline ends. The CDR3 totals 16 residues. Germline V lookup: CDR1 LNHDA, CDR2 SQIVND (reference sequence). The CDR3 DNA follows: TGTGCCAGTAGTATAGTAAAGGTAGCCGGCACCTACGAGCAGTACTTC. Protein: CASSIVKVAGTYEQYF.

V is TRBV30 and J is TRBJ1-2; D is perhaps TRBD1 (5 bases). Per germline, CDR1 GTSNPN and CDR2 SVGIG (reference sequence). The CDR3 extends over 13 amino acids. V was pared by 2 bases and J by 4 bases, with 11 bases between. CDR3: CAWSTRGGYGYTF. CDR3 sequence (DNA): TGTGCCTGGAGTACACGGGGGGGCTATGGCTACACCTTC.

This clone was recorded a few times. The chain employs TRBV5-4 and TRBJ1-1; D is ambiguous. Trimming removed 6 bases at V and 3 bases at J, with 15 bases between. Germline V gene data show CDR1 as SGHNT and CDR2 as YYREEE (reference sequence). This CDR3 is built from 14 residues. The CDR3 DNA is TGTGCCAGCACCAATACTACACGACACACTGAAGCTTTCTTT. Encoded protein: CASTNTTRHTEAFF.

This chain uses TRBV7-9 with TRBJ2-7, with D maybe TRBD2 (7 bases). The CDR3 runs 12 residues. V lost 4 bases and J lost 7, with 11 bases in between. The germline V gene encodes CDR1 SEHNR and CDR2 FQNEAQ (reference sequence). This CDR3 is CASSWGRGEQYF. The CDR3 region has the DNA TGTGCCAGCAGCTGGGGGAGGGGGGAGCAGTACTTC.

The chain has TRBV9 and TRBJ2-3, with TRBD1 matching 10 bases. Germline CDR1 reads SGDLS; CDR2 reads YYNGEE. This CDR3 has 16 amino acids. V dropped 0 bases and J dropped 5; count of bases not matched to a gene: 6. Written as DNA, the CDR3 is TGTGCCAGCAGCGTAGACGGGACAGGGGTTAGAGATACGCAGTATTTT. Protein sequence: CASSVDGTGVRDTQYF. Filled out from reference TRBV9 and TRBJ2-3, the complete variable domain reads DSGVTQTPKHLITATGQRVTLRCSPRSGDLSVYWYQQSLDQGLQFLIQYYNGEERAKGNILERFSAQQFPDLHSELNLSSLELGDSALYFCASSVDGTGVRDTQYFGPGTRLTVL.

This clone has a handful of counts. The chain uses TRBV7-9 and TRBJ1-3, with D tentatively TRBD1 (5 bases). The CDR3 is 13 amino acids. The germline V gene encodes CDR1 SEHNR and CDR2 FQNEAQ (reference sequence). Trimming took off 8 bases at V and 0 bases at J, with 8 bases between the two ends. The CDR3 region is CASRDSSGNTIYF. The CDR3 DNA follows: TGTGCCAGCCGCGACAGCTCTGGAAACACCATATATTTT.

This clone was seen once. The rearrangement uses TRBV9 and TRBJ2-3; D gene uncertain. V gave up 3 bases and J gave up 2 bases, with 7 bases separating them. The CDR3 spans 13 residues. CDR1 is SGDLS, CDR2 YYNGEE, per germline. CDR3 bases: TGTGCCAGCAGCGCTAGGAACACAGATACGCAGTATTTT. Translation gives CASSARNTDTQYF.

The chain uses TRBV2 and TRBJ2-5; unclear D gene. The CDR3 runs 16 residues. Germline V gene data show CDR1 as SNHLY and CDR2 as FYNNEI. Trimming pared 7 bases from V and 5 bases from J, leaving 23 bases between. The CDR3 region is CASKVESRLDQETQYF. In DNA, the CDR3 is TGTGCCAGCAAGGTCGAGTCTAGGTTAGATCAGGAGACCCAGTACTTC.

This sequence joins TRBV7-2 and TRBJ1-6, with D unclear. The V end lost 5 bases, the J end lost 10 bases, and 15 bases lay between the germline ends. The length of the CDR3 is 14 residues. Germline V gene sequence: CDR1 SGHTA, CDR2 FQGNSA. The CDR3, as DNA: TGTGCCAGCAGCCTCCGAGCCGTCAGGTCACCCCTCCACTTT. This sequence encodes CASSLRAVRSPLHF.

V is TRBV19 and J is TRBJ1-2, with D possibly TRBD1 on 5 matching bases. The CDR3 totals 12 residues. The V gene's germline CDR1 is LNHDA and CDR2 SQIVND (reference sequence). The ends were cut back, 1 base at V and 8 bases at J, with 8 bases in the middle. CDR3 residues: CASSIGTPGYTF. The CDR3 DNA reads TGTGCCAGTAGTATAGGGACACCGGGCTACACCTTC. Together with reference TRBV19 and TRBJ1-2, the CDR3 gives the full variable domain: DGGITQSPKYLFRKEGQNVTLSCEQNLNHDAMYWYRQDPGQGLRLIYYSQIVNDFQKGDIAEGYSVSREKKESFPLTVTSAQKNPTAFYLCASSIGTPGYTFGSGTRLTVV.

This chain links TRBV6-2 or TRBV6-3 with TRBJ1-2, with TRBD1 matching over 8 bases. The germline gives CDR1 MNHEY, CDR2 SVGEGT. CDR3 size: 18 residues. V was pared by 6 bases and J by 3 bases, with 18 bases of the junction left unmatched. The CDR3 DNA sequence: TGTGCCAGCAGCCCAACCCGGACAGGGAGGTCATCGGACTATGGCTACACCTTC. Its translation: CASSPTRTGRSSDYGYTF.

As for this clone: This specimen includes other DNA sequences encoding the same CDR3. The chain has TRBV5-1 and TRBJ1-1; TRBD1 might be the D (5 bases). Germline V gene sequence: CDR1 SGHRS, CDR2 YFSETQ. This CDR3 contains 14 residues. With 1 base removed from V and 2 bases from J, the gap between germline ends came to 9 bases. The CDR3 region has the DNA TGCGCCAGCAGCTTGCAGGGTTCAAACACTGAAGCTTTCTTT. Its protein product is CASSLQGSNTEAFF. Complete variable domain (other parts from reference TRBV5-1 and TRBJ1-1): KAGVTQTPRYLIKTRGQQVTLSCSPISGHRSVSWYQQTPGQGLQFLFEYFSETQRNKGNFPGRFSGRQFSNSRSEMNVSTLELGDSALYLCASSLQGSNTEAFFGQGTRLTVV.

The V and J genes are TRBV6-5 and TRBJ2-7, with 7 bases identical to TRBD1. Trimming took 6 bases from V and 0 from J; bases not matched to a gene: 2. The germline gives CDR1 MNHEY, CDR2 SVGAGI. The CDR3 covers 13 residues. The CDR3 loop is CASRGTVSYEQYF. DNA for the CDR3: TGTGCCAGCAGGGGGACAGTCTCCTACGAGCAGTACTTC.

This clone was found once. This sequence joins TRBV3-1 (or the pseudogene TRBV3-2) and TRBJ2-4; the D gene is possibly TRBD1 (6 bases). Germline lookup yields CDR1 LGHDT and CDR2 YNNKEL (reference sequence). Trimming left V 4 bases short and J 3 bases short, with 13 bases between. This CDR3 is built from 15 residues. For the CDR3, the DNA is TGTGCCAGCAGCCTTTATAGACAGGACAAAAACATTCAGTACTTC. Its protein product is CASSLYRQDKNIQYF.

CDR3 loop: CASSLTGGRSNQPQHF. CDR3 sequence (DNA): TGTGCCAGCAGCTTAACAGGGGGTCGAAGCAATCAGCCCCAGCATTTT. The rearrangement links TRBV7-2 to TRBJ1-5; TRBD1 matches at 8 bases. Trimming at V came to 2 bases and at J to 1 base, leaving 4 bases not matched to a gene. Germline CDR1 reads SGHTA; CDR2 reads FQGNSA. This CDR3 comprises 16 residues.